This T cell receptor (beta chain) was observed in a study of blood T cell repertoires in COVID-19. In the authors' workflow: The authors estimated nucleated cell counts from reference gene primer amplification. Clones were read by immunoSEQ multiplex PCR, and TCRdb kept only the in-frame ones, dropping some. D and trimming come from the DNA, and the V and J calls and clone size come from that table. The sample carries around 200,000 clones, around nine tenths recorded once. Trimming took off 2 bases at V and 5 bases at J, with 15 bases between the two ends. CDR1 and CDR2 (germline): LNHDA, SQIVND (reference sequence). The CDR3 consists of 15 residues.

Input material: peripheral blood. The receptor's source is a man between 40 and 49 years old with active or convalescent COVID-19. The V call is TRBV19, the J call TRBJ2-5; TRBD1 might be the D (6 bases). The CDR3 reads CASSIQGIGEETQYF. The CDR3 DNA is TGTGCCAGTAGTATACAGGGGATAGGAGAGGAGACCCAGTACTTC.